This TCR beta chain is drawn from a study of cytomegalovirus exposure and HLA in healthy donors. At the level of the study: T cells numbering around 180 million yielded more than 100 million unique TCR beta sequences in an earlier analysis.

On this clone itself: Its antigen is undetermined.

General study findings and limits: Other equally common chains were less clonally expanded than HLA-associated TCR beta chains, a later analysis showed.

Primers for the PCR totalled 60 Vbeta and 13 Jbeta. Data came from immunoSEQ multiplex PCR; TCRdb stores just in-frame clones and leaves some out. Of roughly 150,000 clones in the sample, around three quarters are singletons; the top ten hold approximately 4.8%. Healthy bone marrow donors supplied every sample. V gave up 1 base and J gave up 4 bases; unmatched junction bases: 9. The V gene's germline CDR1 is MGHRA and CDR2 YSYEKL. This CDR3 comprises 17 residues. Material for sequencing was PBMCs. This chain joins TRBV4-1 and TRBJ2-7, with 11 bases fitting TRBD2. The source is a man aged 25 to 40 in good health. The CDR3 here is CASSQGRLAGYRYEQYF. The CDR3 coding sequence is TGCGCCAGCAGCCAAGGGCGACTAGCGGGATATCGGTACGAGCAGTACTTC.